Each of the 21 T cell receptor beta chains below was sequenced from the same sample in a study of blood T cells in healthy people across ages. A second PCR, run for roughly 6 to 11 cycles, used a sample-barcoded 5' primer plus a J-beta primer mix. Via MiXCR, TCRdb re-called the 5' RACE reads, giving one row per CDR3 protein. Among 800,000 or so distinct CDR3 sequences listed, around 68% were seen once. The specimen sequenced was blood. These receptors came from a man aged 25-45 years in good health.

V gene TRBV15 combines with J gene TRBJ1-2, with unresolved D. CDR3 size: 12 residues. V was pared by 3 bases and J by 8 bases, with 10 bases between. Germline V lookup: CDR1 LNHNV, CDR2 YYDKDF (reference sequence). The CDR3 coding sequence is TGTGCCACCAGCAGCGGGTCGGTAGGCTACACCTTC. Protein sequence: CATSSGSVGYTF.

This chain links TRBV4-3 with TRBJ2-4; D might be TRBD2 (6 bases). Looked up from germline, CDR1 is LGHNA and CDR2 is YSLEER. CDR3 length: 15 residues. Trimming pared 0 bases from V and 6 bases from J, leaving 12 bases between. The CDR3 loop is CASSQDSAGINIQYF. The CDR3 DNA sequence: TGCGCCAGCAGCCAAGATTCGGCGGGGATAAACATTCAGTACTTC.

The rearrangement joins TRBV20-1 to TRBJ2-7; D assignment may be TRBD1 or TRBD2 (5 bases each). The V gene's germline CDR1 is DFQATT and CDR2 SNEGSKA (reference sequence). Trimming left V 3 bases short and J 2 bases short, with 14 bases between. The CDR3 sequence is 14 residues long. The CDR3 sequence is CSASRDGRPYEQYF. The CDR3 bases are TGCAGTGCTAGTCGGGACGGACGTCCCTACGAGCAGTACTTC.

V usage is TRBV6-2 or TRBV6-3 and J usage is TRBJ2-4; D unresolved. Gene TRBJ2-7 matches the end of the DNA better, so the J call may be wrong. The germline V gene encodes CDR1 MNHEY and CDR2 SVGEGT. The CDR3 runs 12 residues. CDR3 protein: CASSYESFEQYF. As DNA, the CDR3 is TGTGCCAGCAGTTACGAGAGCTTCGAGCAGTACTTC.

The chain combines TRBV6-2 or TRBV6-3 with TRBJ2-5; TRBD2 matches 10 bases. The J call may be wrong; the DNA end is better matched by TRBJ2-4. Germline V gives CDR1 MNHEY, CDR2 SVGEGT. This CDR3 is 17 amino acids long. This CDR3 reads CASTELAGGATKNIQYF. CDR3 sequence (DNA): TGTGCCAGCACCGAATTAGCGGGGGGCGCGACCAAAAACATTCAGTACTTC.

This chain joins TRBV27 and TRBJ2-6, with 10 bases aligning to TRBD1. From germline, CDR1 is MNHEY and CDR2 SMNVEV (reference sequence). After removal of 5 bases from V and 3 bases from J, the junction contained 7 bases not matched to a gene. This CDR3 is 17 amino acids long. In DNA, the CDR3 is TGTGCCAGCAGTCTAGGGACAGGGGTTGGTGGGGCCAACGTCCTGACTTTC. This gives the protein CASSLGTGVGGANVLTF. The variable domain in full, completed from reference TRBV27 and TRBJ2-6, reads EAQVTQNPRYLITVTGKKLTVTCSQNMNHEYMSWYRQDPGLGLRQIYYSMNVEVTDKGDVPEGYKVSRKEKRNFPLILESPSPNQTSLYFCASSLGTGVGGANVLTFGAGSRLTVL.

The V and J genes are TRBV6-1 and TRBJ2-4; no definite D call. The DNA end is more similar to TRBJ2-7, so the J call may be wrong. CDR3 length: 13 residues. Germline V CDR1 and CDR2: MNHNS, SASEGT. Here the CDR3 DNA reads TGTGCCAGCAGTGAAGGGCCAGCCTACGAGCAGTACTTC. Translation: CASSEGPAYEQYF.

This chain connects TRBV29-1 to TRBJ2-5, with TRBD1 identical over 11 bases. Germline-derived CDR1 and CDR2 are SQVTM and ANQGSEA. V lost 1 base and J lost 2; bases outside the gene matches: 0. CDR3 length: 14 residues. CDR3 sequence (DNA): TGCAGCGTTGAAGGGGACAGGGGGCAAGAGACCCAGTACTTC. It yields the protein CSVEGDRGQETQYF.

The V gene is TRBV6-5, the J gene TRBJ1-2; D is ambiguous. The length of the CDR3 is 15 residues. V gave up 0 bases and J gave up 4 bases, with 12 bases separating them. Germline V gene data show CDR1 as MNHEY and CDR2 as SVGAGI. The CDR3 reads CASSYSSATPYGYTF. The CDR3 DNA sequence: TGTGCCAGCAGTTACTCGAGCGCAACTCCCTATGGCTACACCTTC.

This clonotype was recorded only once. Relative to the germline gene, one junction end is altered; a read error may explain this. This sequence joins TRBV20-1 and TRBJ2-3; 8 bases agree with TRBD2. The CDR3 runs 15 residues. Per the germline V gene, CDR1 is DFQATT and CDR2 is SNEGSKA (reference sequence). CDR3 nucleotide sequence: TGCAGTGCTAGGTCACTGGCGGGGGGTTTAGATACACAGTATTTT. Its protein is CSARSLAGGLDTQYF.

This clonotype turned up a few times. DNA of the CDR3: TGTGCCACCAGCAGAGATGTCGGACAGGACCAAAGGCAGTACTTC. This codes for CATSRDVGQDQRQYF. The chain is built from TRBV15 and TRBJ2-4; 7 bases agree with TRBD1. The CDR3 covers 15 residues. The ends lost 0 bases at V and 13 bases at J; junction bases unmatched: 12. Germline CDR1 is LNHNV and CDR2 is YYDKDF (reference sequence).

The chain uses TRBV6-5 and TRBJ2-7; D is unclear. Trimming shortened V by 4 bases and J by 1 base, and 8 bases separated the two germline ends. Germline V lookup: CDR1 MNHEY, CDR2 SVGAGI. The CDR3 has 13 residues. The CDR3 sequence is CASSSPGSYEQYF. The CDR3 nucleotides read TGTGCCAGCAGTTCCCCGGGTTCCTACGAGCAGTACTTC.

The rearrangement links TRBV28 to TRBJ2-5; TRBD1 is a possible D gene (6 bases). The ends were cut back, 5 bases at V and 2 bases at J, with 21 bases in the middle. The CDR3 sequence is 17 residues long. Germline CDR1 reads MDHEN; CDR2 reads SYDVKM. The CDR3 bases are TGTGCCAGCAGTCTAAACCCTCGACAGGAGCCACAAGAGACCCAGTACTTC. It yields the protein CASSLNPRQEPQETQYF. Combining the CDR3 with reference TRBV28 and TRBJ2-5 gives the whole variable domain DVKVTQSSRYLVKRTGEKVFLECVQDMDHENMFWYRQDPGLGLRLIYFSYDVKMKEKGDIPEGYSVSREKKERFSLILESASTNQTSMYLCASSLNPRQEPQETQYFGPGTRLLVL.

V usage is TRBV12-3 or TRBV12-4 and J usage is TRBJ1-5, with D maybe TRBD1 (5 bases). CDR3 length equals 11 residues. Trimming stripped 8 bases from V and 13 bases from J, with 15 bases between. This CDR3 is CASEKGQGQHF. The CDR3 DNA sequence: TGTGCCAGCGAGAAGGGCCAGGGTCAGCATTTT.

The chain is built from TRBV20-1 and TRBJ1-1, with 7 bases fitting TRBD1. V was pared by 2 bases and J by 1 base, with 7 bases of the junction left unmatched. In germline, CDR1 is DFQATT, CDR2 SNEGSKA (reference sequence). The CDR3 loop spans 15 amino acids. The CDR3 sequence: CSARSPGGRNTEAFF. Written as DNA, the CDR3 is TGCAGTGCTAGATCACCAGGGGGTCGGAACACTGAAGCTTTCTTT.

This clonotype has a handful of counts. V usage is TRBV10-3 and J usage is TRBJ2-3, with a tentative D call TRBD2 (7 bases). The CDR3 extends over 16 amino acids. Germline V lookup: CDR1 ENHRY, CDR2 SYGVKD. Trimming pared 7 bases from V and 5 bases from J, leaving 22 bases between. The CDR3 nucleotides are TGTGCCATCACCCCGGGTTTGGGGGGGCCAGGAGATACGCAGTATTTT. It yields the protein CAITPGLGGPGDTQYF.

This sequence joins TRBV6-2 or TRBV6-3 and TRBJ2-4, with a tentative D call TRBD1 (5 bases). The assigned J gene may be wrong: the sequence end matches TRBJ2-7 better. CDR1 is MNHEY, CDR2 SVGEGT, per germline. This CDR3 is built from 12 residues. The CDR3 is CASTETEYEQYF. CDR3 nucleotides: TGTGCCAGCACTGAGACAGAGTACGAGCAGTACTTC.

The chain carries TRBV11-2 and TRBJ2-3; 12 nucleotides match TRBD2. Germline CDR1 and CDR2: SGHAT and FQNNGV. The CDR3 is 18 residues long. The junction had 8 bases not matched to a gene; V was cut back by 1 base and J by 3 bases. CDR3 DNA: TGTGCCAGCAGCTTAGGCCCAACTAGCGGGGGGAAGACAGATACGCAGTATTTT. As protein: CASSLGPTSGGKTDTQYF.

This clonotype was seen a few times. CDR3 residues: CASSPQGSGGIGEQFF. The CDR3 DNA is TGTGCCAGCAGCCCCCAGGGTAGCGGGGGGATCGGTGAGCAGTTCTTC. The gene calls are TRBV4-2 and TRBJ2-1, with 10 positions matching TRBD2. V lost 4 bases and J lost 9; bases outside the gene matches: 12. This CDR3 is built from 16 residues. In germline, CDR1 is LGHNA, CDR2 YNFKEQ.

V and J are TRBV6-5 and TRBJ2-6; D remains unclear. Germline V gives CDR1 MNHEY, CDR2 SVGAGI. V dropped 4 bases and J dropped 2 bases, with 21 bases sitting between them. This CDR3 contains 19 residues. The CDR3 sequence is CASSLSHAGPNTGANVLTF. The DNA of the CDR3 is TGTGCCAGCAGTTTATCCCACGCAGGTCCCAACACTGGGGCCAACGTCCTGACTTTC.

The table lists this clonotype with a count of one. The chain has TRBV5-1 and TRBJ1-2, with D tentatively TRBD1 (5 bases). Per the germline V gene, CDR1 is SGHRS and CDR2 is YFSETQ. The CDR3 has 12 amino acids. The germline V and J ends were trimmed by 7 bases and 2 bases, with 9 bases remaining between them. CDR3 protein: CASGAENYGYTF. DNA for the CDR3: TGCGCCAGCGGGGCAGAGAACTATGGCTACACCTTC.